This is a list of T cell receptor beta chains from one sample in a study of identical twins. TCRdb re-called the 5' RACE reads through MiXCR, storing one row per CDR3 protein. The repertoire holds around 250,000 distinct CDR3 sequences, with roughly 13% as singletons. The data were also submitted as part of a second study, on yellow fever vaccine responses in identical twins.

Sequenced material: memory (CD45RO+) T cells sorted from blood. These receptors were obtained from a woman aged 18-29 years in good health. Both conserved end residues are part of each CDR3. A D gene is named only where the DNA matches it firmly. Size tells how often a clone was seen (once, few, many) or the class of an expanded clone, and some rows leave it out.

clone size: few; J gene: TRBJ2-7; CDR3 length: 14; D gene: TRBD1; V gene: TRBV20-1; CDR3 DNA: TGCAGTGCTAGAAAAGGACAGGGGAACTACGAGCAGTACTTC; CDR3 protein: CSARKGQGNYEQYF
clone size: NA; J gene: TRBJ2-3; CDR3 length: 17; D gene: TRBD2; V gene: TRBV24-1; CDR3 DNA: TGTGCCACCGGAATTGGGCTAGCGGGAGGGCCTAAAGATACGCAGTATTTT; CDR3 protein: CATGIGLAGGPKDTQYF
clone size: few; J gene: TRBJ2-7; CDR3 length: 13; D gene: TRBD2; V gene: TRBV20-1; CDR3 DNA: TGCAGTGTAAATAGCGGGTTCTCCTACGAGCAGTACTTC; CDR3 protein: CSVNSGFSYEQYF
clone size: NA; J gene: TRBJ2-1; CDR3 length: 13; D gene: TRBD1; V gene: TRBV27; CDR3 DNA: TGTGCCAGCAAGGTACAGGGGGCCAATGAGCAGTTCTTC; CDR3 protein: CASKVQGANEQFF
clone size: many; J gene: TRBJ2-7; CDR3 length: 15; D gene: NA; V gene: TRBV7-9; CDR3 DNA: TGTGCCAGCACCTCCCTGGCAGGAGGGCCCTACGAGCAGTACTTC; CDR3 protein: CASTSLAGGPYEQYF
clone size: few; J gene: TRBJ2-7; CDR3 length: 17; D gene: NA; V gene: TRBV3-1; CDR3 DNA: TGTGCCAGCAGCCAAGATTGGTCCACAGTCCCCTCCTACGAGCAGTACTTC; CDR3 protein: CASSQDWSTVPSYEQYF
clone size: NA; J gene: TRBJ1-2; CDR3 length: 13; D gene: TRBD1; V gene: TRBV6-2/TRBV6-3; CDR3 DNA: TGTGCCAGCAGTTGGACAGGAAACTATGGCTACACCTTC; CDR3 protein: CASSWTGNYGYTF
clone size: few; J gene: TRBJ1-4; CDR3 length: 15; D gene: TRBD1; V gene: TRBV5-1; CDR3 DNA: TGCGCCAGCAGCTTGGGGAGACAGGGAAGCGAAAAACTGTTTTTT; CDR3 protein: CASSLGRQGSEKLFF
clone size: many; J gene: TRBJ1-6; CDR3 length: 14; D gene: NA; V gene: TRBV28; CDR3 DNA: TGTGCCAGCAGTTTAACGGCCGAGGTTTCACCCCTCCACTTT; CDR3 protein: CASSLTAEVSPLHF
clone size: few; J gene: TRBJ2-7; CDR3 length: 12; D gene: NA; V gene: TRBV6-5; CDR3 DNA: TGTGCCAGCAGCTGGAGGGGGGCCGAGCAGTACTTC; CDR3 protein: CASSWRGAEQYF
clone size: many; J gene: TRBJ2-5; CDR3 length: 15; D gene: TRBD2; V gene: TRBV7-3; CDR3 DNA: TGTGCCAGCAGCAATAGCGGGGGGGCATTGGAGACCCAGTACTTC; CDR3 protein: CASSNSGGALETQYF
clone size: few; J gene: TRBJ2-1; CDR3 length: 18; D gene: NA; V gene: TRBV7-3; CDR3 DNA: TGTGCCAGCAGCTTAAACCCCCTGGACTTTAACGGGTACAATGAGCAGTTCTTC; CDR3 protein: CASSLNPLDFNGYNEQFF
clone size: NA; J gene: TRBJ2-3; CDR3 length: 16; D gene: TRBD1; V gene: TRBV11-3; CDR3 DNA: TGTGCCAGCAGCGACGGGACAGGGGGCTTTGGAGATACGCAGTATTTT; CDR3 protein: CASSDGTGGFGDTQYF
clone size: few; J gene: TRBJ1-2; CDR3 length: 14; D gene: NA; V gene: TRBV6-4; CDR3 DNA: TGTGCCAGCAGTGAGGGGCGCGGCGACTATGGCTACACCTTC; CDR3 protein: CASSEGRGDYGYTF
clone size: NA; J gene: TRBJ2-3; CDR3 length: 11; D gene: NA; V gene: TRBV20-1; CDR3 DNA: TGCAGTGCTAGAGCGGGGGATACGCAGTATTTT; CDR3 protein: CSARAGDTQYF
clone size: NA; J gene: TRBJ2-2; CDR3 length: 17; D gene: TRBD2; V gene: TRBV4-2; CDR3 DNA: TGTGCCAGCAGCCCACAAATAGCGGGGGGGCGGTCCGGGGAGCTGTTTTTT; CDR3 protein: CASSPQIAGGRSGELFF
clone size: NA; J gene: TRBJ2-3; CDR3 length: 15; D gene: TRBD2; V gene: TRBV20-1; CDR3 DNA: TGCAGTGCTCTGGATAGGACTAGCGGCACAGATACGCAGTATTTT; CDR3 protein: CSALDRTSGTDTQYF
clone size: many; J gene: TRBJ2-3; CDR3 length: 15; D gene: NA; V gene: TRBV3-1; CDR3 DNA: TGTGCCAGCAGCCAAGAAACAAGAGCCACAGATACGCAGTATTTT; CDR3 protein: CASSQETRATDTQYF
clone size: few; J gene: TRBJ2-7; CDR3 length: 14; D gene: TRBD2; V gene: TRBV27; CDR3 DNA: TGTGCCAGCAGTCCGGTTCTAGCGGCCTACGAGCAGTACTTC; CDR3 protein: CASSPVLAAYEQYF
clone size: few; J gene: TRBJ2-1; CDR3 length: 13; D gene: TRBD1; V gene: TRBV10-3; CDR3 DNA: TGTGCCACCGGGACAGGGGGTGACAATGAGCAGTTCTTC; CDR3 protein: CATGTGGDNEQFF
clone size: many; J gene: TRBJ2-7; CDR3 length: 12; D gene: NA; V gene: TRBV12-3/TRBV12-4; CDR3 DNA: TGTGCCAGCACCAGGGACCACTACGAGCAGTACTTC; CDR3 protein: CASTRDHYEQYF
clone size: few; J gene: TRBJ2-2; CDR3 length: 15; D gene: NA; V gene: TRBV15; CDR3 DNA: TGTGCCACCAGCCGCGGGGATAAGGGCACCGGGGAGCTGTTTTTT; CDR3 protein: CATSRGDKGTGELFF
clone size: few; J gene: TRBJ2-1; CDR3 length: 15; D gene: NA; V gene: TRBV11-2; CDR3 DNA: TGTGCCAGCAGCTTTCGGGCAGGGGTGACCAATGAGCAGTTCTTC; CDR3 protein: CASSFRAGVTNEQFF
clone size: NA; J gene: TRBJ2-5; CDR3 length: 15; D gene: TRBD2; V gene: TRBV5-6; CDR3 DNA: TGTGCCAGCAGCTTTCTAGCGGGGGTGGAAGAGACCCAGTACTTC; CDR3 protein: CASSFLAGVEETQYF
clone size: many; J gene: TRBJ2-7; CDR3 length: 14; D gene: NA; V gene: TRBV6-5; CDR3 DNA: TGTGCCAGCAGTTACCAGGGTCCCTCCTACGAGCAGTACTTC; CDR3 protein: CASSYQGPSYEQYF
clone size: NA; J gene: TRBJ1-1; CDR3 length: 13; D gene: NA; V gene: TRBV18; CDR3 DNA: TGTGCCAGCTCACCAATGGAAGGGTCTGAAGCTTTCTTT; CDR3 protein: CASSPMEGSEAFF
clone size: few; J gene: TRBJ2-1; CDR3 length: 14; D gene: NA; V gene: TRBV2; CDR3 DNA: TGTGCCAGCAGCAGACTAGAGGGTTACAATGAGCAGTTCTTC; CDR3 protein: CASSRLEGYNEQFF
clone size: NA; J gene: TRBJ2-2; CDR3 length: 14; D gene: NA; V gene: TRBV27; CDR3 DNA: TGTGCCAGCAGTTTAGGAAGGGCGGGCAGAGAGCTGTTTTTT; CDR3 protein: CASSLGRAGRELFF
clone size: NA; J gene: TRBJ1-4; CDR3 length: 15; D gene: NA; V gene: TRBV6-5; CDR3 DNA: TGTGCCAGCAGTTACTCGACAGAAAGAGGCGAAAAACTGTTTTTT; CDR3 protein: CASSYSTERGEKLFF
clone size: NA; J gene: TRBJ2-1; CDR3 length: 14; D gene: TRBD2; V gene: TRBV20-1; CDR3 DNA: TGCAGTGCTATAAGGGGACTACGCTACAATGAGCAGTTCTTC; CDR3 protein: CSAIRGLRYNEQFF
clone size: many; J gene: TRBJ2-1; CDR3 length: 14; D gene: NA; V gene: TRBV28; CDR3 DNA: TGTGCCAGCAGTTTATCACAGCGAGGGAATGAGCAGTTCTTC; CDR3 protein: CASSLSQRGNEQFF
clone size: NA; J gene: TRBJ2-7; CDR3 length: 15; D gene: TRBD2; V gene: TRBV9; CDR3 DNA: TGTGCCAGCAGCGTAGCGGGCGGGAGCTTCTACGAGCAGTACTTC; CDR3 protein: CASSVAGGSFYEQYF
clone size: many; J gene: TRBJ2-2; CDR3 length: 15; D gene: TRBD1; V gene: TRBV4-2; CDR3 DNA: TGTGCCAGCAAATCGCAGGGGGCAGAAACCGGGGAGCTGTTTTTT; CDR3 protein: CASKSQGAETGELFF
clone size: few; J gene: TRBJ2-1; CDR3 length: 13; D gene: NA; V gene: TRBV6-2/TRBV6-3; CDR3 DNA: TGTGCCAGCAGTTACGCTGGGGCGCCCAGGACGTTCTTC; CDR3 protein: CASSYAGAPRTFF
clone size: NA; J gene: TRBJ2-5; CDR3 length: 18; D gene: TRBD2; V gene: TRBV20-1; CDR3 DNA: TGCAGTGCTAGGCCCATACTAGCGGGAGGGGGGGGCCAAGAGACCCAGTACTTC; CDR3 protein: CSARPILAGGGGQETQYF
clone size: many; J gene: TRBJ1-1; CDR3 length: 14; D gene: NA; V gene: TRBV3-1; CDR3 DNA: TGTGCCAGCAGCCCTATGTCGAGGGACACTGAAGCTTTCTTT; CDR3 protein: CASSPMSRDTEAFF
clone size: NA; J gene: TRBJ2-3; CDR3 length: 16; D gene: NA; V gene: TRBV20-1; CDR3 DNA: TGCAGTGCGCCCGACCGGGACTCCGGGGTCGCAGATACGCAGTATTTT; CDR3 protein: CSAPDRDSGVADTQYF
clone size: few; J gene: TRBJ2-5; CDR3 length: 15; D gene: NA; V gene: TRBV27; CDR3 DNA: TGTGCCAGCAGTTTATACTTTGGAGTGGGGGAGACCCAGTACTTC; CDR3 protein: CASSLYFGVGETQYF
clone size: few; J gene: TRBJ2-3; CDR3 length: 13; D gene: NA; V gene: TRBV9; CDR3 DNA: TGTGCCAGCAGCGTAGACAATCTTAATACGCAGTATTTT; CDR3 protein: CASSVDNLNTQYF
clone size: many; J gene: TRBJ2-1; CDR3 length: 15; D gene: TRBD2; V gene: TRBV7-9; CDR3 DNA: TGTGCCAGCAGAGCAGGGACTAGCGCGGTCAATGAGCAGTTCTTC; CDR3 protein: CASRAGTSAVNEQFF
clone size: many; J gene: TRBJ1-3; CDR3 length: 13; D gene: NA; V gene: TRBV7-9; CDR3 DNA: TGTGCCAGCAGCTCCCAACAGGGAAACACCATATATTTT; CDR3 protein: CASSSQQGNTIYF
clone size: NA; J gene: TRBJ2-6; CDR3 length: 17; D gene: NA; V gene: TRBV4-2; CDR3 DNA: TGTGCCAGCAGCCAAGGTGAAGGGGGGACTGGGGCCAACGTCCTGACTTTC; CDR3 protein: CASSQGEGGTGANVLTF
clone size: many; J gene: TRBJ2-7; CDR3 length: 19; D gene: TRBD2; V gene: TRBV4-1; CDR3 DNA: TGCGCCAGCAGCCATCCAGGACTAGCGGGAGGGCCAAACCTAGACGAGCAGTACTTC; CDR3 protein: CASSHPGLAGGPNLDEQYF
clone size: NA; J gene: TRBJ2-1; CDR3 length: 15; D gene: TRBD2; V gene: TRBV28; CDR3 DNA: TGTGCCAGCACACTACCTAGCGGGAGTCGAGATGAGCAGTTCTTC; CDR3 protein: CASTLPSGSRDEQFF
clone size: few; J gene: TRBJ2-6; CDR3 length: 18; D gene: TRBD1; V gene: TRBV5-6; CDR3 DNA: TGTGCCAGCAGCTTGGTGGACAGGGGGGCCTCTGGGGCCAACGTCCTGACTTTC; CDR3 protein: CASSLVDRGASGANVLTF
clone size: NA; J gene: TRBJ2-2; CDR3 length: 15; D gene: TRBD2; V gene: TRBV5-4; CDR3 DNA: TGTGCCAGCGGCGCACGGGGGGGAAACACCGGGGAGCTGTTTTTT; CDR3 protein: CASGARGGNTGELFF
clone size: many; J gene: TRBJ1-2; CDR3 length: 13; D gene: NA; V gene: TRBV7-9; CDR3 DNA: TGTGCCAGCAGCTTAGCAGGAACAGACGGCTACACCTTC; CDR3 protein: CASSLAGTDGYTF
clone size: many; J gene: TRBJ2-5; CDR3 length: 13; D gene: TRBD1; V gene: TRBV7-8; CDR3 DNA: TGTGCCAGCAGCTATCCGACAGGGATGTCCCAGTACTTC; CDR3 protein: CASSYPTGMSQYF
clone size: NA; J gene: TRBJ2-7; CDR3 length: 13; D gene: NA; V gene: TRBV27; CDR3 DNA: TGTGCCAGCAGAAAACAGGGACCCTACGAGCAGTACTTC; CDR3 protein: CASRKQGPYEQYF
clone size: NA; J gene: TRBJ2-5; CDR3 length: 14; D gene: NA; V gene: TRBV6-5; CDR3 DNA: TGTGCCAGCAGTCACGATGGGGGAGAAGAGACCCAGTACTTC; CDR3 protein: CASSHDGGEETQYF
clone size: NA; J gene: TRBJ2-4; CDR3 length: 14; D gene: NA; V gene: TRBV2; CDR3 DNA: TGTGCCAGCAGCCCCGGGACCCCCCCAAACATTCAGTACTTC; CDR3 protein: CASSPGTPPNIQYF
clone size: few; J gene: TRBJ2-7; CDR3 length: 15; D gene: NA; V gene: TRBV12-3/TRBV12-4; CDR3 DNA: TGTGCCAGCAGTTCAGAGAGGCTAGCGCACTACGAGCAGTACTTC; CDR3 protein: CASSSERLAHYEQYF
clone size: many; J gene: TRBJ2-1; CDR3 length: 12; D gene: NA; V gene: TRBV11-2; CDR3 DNA: TGTGCCAGCAGCCTCCAATACAATGAGCAGTTCTTC; CDR3 protein: CASSLQYNEQFF